This entry is about one T cell receptor (beta chain). Its binding antigen is unknown. The input lacks base qualities; no much larger clone sits a single base away. Receptor amplification or capture employed 5' RACE. The instrument given in TCRdb is Illumina HiSeq 2500. The second PCR ran for about 6 to 12 cycles and used a J-beta primer mix along with a sample-barcoded 5' primer. A unique molecular identifier was introduced onto each TCR beta cDNA molecule by a template-switch 5' adaptor carrying 12 random nucleotides. Each sample yielded at least 2.5 million CDR3-containing paired-end reads. First-strand cDNA was synthesized from all RNA with the Mint cDNA synthesis kit, primed by a TRBC-specific oligonucleotide. After uracil-DNA glycosylase treatment, a first 18-cycle PCR used universal primers M1SS and BC2_uni_R on all cDNA. The authors processed their data as follows. Each sample was normalized by randomly selecting 1 million high-quality reads, each carrying a distinct molecular identifier. Instead of being binned into consensus sequences, reads that shared molecular identifiers were thrown out. CDR3 identification, clonotype clustering and error correction used MiTCR with a Q25 quality threshold and the strictest error-elimination algorithm. A nonparametric unseen species model with Euler transformation was used to estimate lower-bound total TCR beta diversity. TCRdb ran its own pipeline on the public reads, namely fastp trimming at Q25 and MiXCR clone calling, and kept in-frame beta chains. One record per CDR3 amino acid sequence lists the most common genes and DNA. V and J calls and clone size were set by TCRdb, not the authors. For this sample there are roughly 2 million distinct CDR3 sequences; about 49% appear just once. Of the sample, about 2.1% is held by the ten largest clones.

These data belong to a study of blood T cells in healthy people across ages (dated by TCRdb to about 2015). A note on the overall study: Template switching captured roughly one uniquely barcoded TCR beta cDNA molecule per two T cells in model experiments. The study measured age-related changes in TCR beta repertoire diversity using deep sequencing normalized with unique cDNA molecular identifiers. The donors were divided into four age groups: young (average roughly 17 years), middle-aged (roughly 40), aged (about 56) and long-lived (around 87). To avoid experimental bias, donors of different ages were distributed randomly across sequencing lanes. The study analyzed two additional independent replicas of 1 million unique cDNA reads from the same blood draw for two donors, one aged 18 to 30 and one aged 80 or older.

V is cut by 1 base and J by 2 bases, and the space between the germline ends is 6 bases. The CDR3 runs 14 residues from the cysteine to the phenylalanine. This entry keeps only the CDR3 DNA: 42 bases, framed from base 1. CDR1 is given as SGHTA and CDR2 as FQGNSA, both from the germline V gene. The full study reports these points: Estimates of total diversity based on one million sequenced T cells were considered lower bounds and underestimates. Compared with the aged group, more naive CD4+ T cells, fewer expanded clones and increased TCR diversity were shown by the long-lived group, suggesting age selection. There was a strong correlation between observed TCR beta diversity and the percentage of naive T cells measured by flow cytometry. Observed TCR beta diversity per million T cells fell roughly linearly with age, and a significant reduction was already apparent by age approximately 41. Because the CMV infection status of the donors was unknown, age-related changes in expanded clonotypes may potentially have been confounded. Bulk unsorted PBMC profiling prevented conclusive comparison of naive and antigen-experienced compartments.

The donors were roughly 38 Caucasian individuals from Russia, aged roughly 6 to 100 years, who were systemically healthy. Each donor gave approximately 9.3 milliliters of peripheral blood, collected into EDTA-treated Vacutainer tubes. Ficoll-Paque density-gradient centrifugation was used to isolate PBMCs, with at least 6 million per sample. Trizol reagent was used to extract total RNA from PBMCs, with at least 6 micrograms per sample. For every donor, flow cytometry on a PBMC aliquot measured the percentage of naive CD45RAhigh/CD27high T cells. The sequencing sample was made of blood. This chain joins TRBV7-2 to TRBJ1-5, with the D gene call left open. This TCR was recovered from a woman aged 40 to 55 in good health. CDR3 protein: CASSLGYGNQPQHF. Read as DNA, the sequence is TGTGCCAGCAGCTTAGGGTACGGCAATCAGCCCCAGCATTTT.